Listed below are T cell receptor beta chains from one sample, sequenced in a study of T cells in Graves' hyperthyroidism and ophthalmopathy. TCRdb analysed the multiplex PCR reads with MiXCR anew, one entry per CDR3 protein. Among a few hundred thousand distinct CDR3 sequences listed, 46% were seen once. Sequenced sample: peripheral blood or thyroid tissue (not recorded which). Receptor source: an adult woman with Graves' disease, either hyperthyroidism or ophthalmopathy (not recorded which). Each CDR3 is given with its conserved first and last residue. D genes are given only for firm matches. The size entry is marked missing in some rows and otherwise reads once, few, many or a size class.

J gene: TRBJ1-6
V gene: TRBV27
D gene: TRBD1
clone size: NA
CDR3 protein: CASSFRDSHNSPLHF
CDR3 DNA: TGTGCCAGCAGTTTCCGGGACAGCCATAATTCACCCCTCCACTTT

J gene: TRBJ1-2
V gene: TRBV10-3
D gene: TRBD1
clone size: NA
CDR3 protein: CAIGLTGGNYGYTF
CDR3 DNA: TGTGCCATCGGTTTGACAGGGGGCAACTATGGCTACACCTTC

J gene: TRBJ2-7
V gene: TRBV11-3
D gene: TRBD2
clone size: NA
CDR3 protein: CASSASSGPSYEQYF
CDR3 DNA: TGTGCCAGCAGCGCCTCTAGCGGACCCTCCTACGAGCAGTACTTC

J gene: TRBJ2-2
V gene: TRBV11-3
D gene: TRBD1
clone size: many
CDR3 protein: CASSLGQGDSGELFF
CDR3 DNA: TGTGCCAGCAGCTTAGGACAGGGGGACAGCGGGGAGCTGTTTTTT

J gene: TRBJ2-2
V gene: TRBV12-3/TRBV12-4
D gene: NA
clone size: once
CDR3 protein: CASTLGSNTGELFF
CDR3 DNA: TGTGCCAGCACCTTAGGTTCGAACACCGGGGAGCTGTTTTTT

J gene: TRBJ2-3
V gene: TRBV11-3
D gene: NA
clone size: many
CDR3 protein: CASSLVGTPGDTQYF
CDR3 DNA: TGTGCCAGCAGCTTAGTTGGGACCCCTGGGGATACGCAGTATTTT

J gene: TRBJ1-2
V gene: TRBV7-8
D gene: NA
clone size: NA
CDR3 protein: CASSLGSLSDYTF
CDR3 DNA: TGTGCCAGCAGCTTAGGCTCCCTAAGTGACTACACCTTC

J gene: TRBJ1-1
V gene: TRBV7-2
D gene: NA
clone size: many
CDR3 protein: CASSPGGGSRNTEAFF
CDR3 DNA: TGTGCCAGCAGCCCCGGAGGGGGATCAAGGAACACTGAAGCTTTCTTT

J gene: TRBJ2-2
V gene: TRBV7-2
D gene: NA
clone size: NA
CDR3 protein: CASSSIRRGWELFF
CDR3 DNA: TGTGCCAGCAGCTCAATCCGTAGGGGGTGGGAGCTGTTTTTT

J gene: TRBJ1-2
V gene: TRBV6-1
D gene: TRBD1
clone size: once
CDR3 protein: CASTDLDRNPYGYTF
CDR3 DNA: TGTGCCAGCACCGATTTGGACAGGAACCCCTATGGCTACACCTTC

J gene: TRBJ2-7
V gene: TRBV20-1
D gene: NA
clone size: many
CDR3 protein: CSARTYSYEQYF
CDR3 DNA: TGCAGTGCTAGGACCTACTCCTACGAGCAGTACTTC